The 16 T cell receptor beta chains listed next were all sequenced from one sample in a study of CD8 T cells in ankylosing spondylitis. Study observations and caveats: Roughly eight highly homologous variants made up a TCR beta motif that seemed to typify ankylosing spondylitis blood.

From the 5' RACE reads, TCRdb called clonotypes with MiXCR, one entry per CDR3 protein. Of about 390,000 distinct CDR3 sequences listed, approximately 20% were seen once; the top ten hold about 16%. The antigens of these receptors remain unknown. The sample taken for sequencing was blood, either unsorted or a sorted T cell fraction (not recorded which). The receptors shown here come from a male donor with ankylosing spondylitis.

The V call is TRBV28, the J call TRBJ1-1; D call uncertain. V was pared by 0 bases and J by 6 bases, with 2 bases between. Looked up from germline, CDR1 is MDHEN and CDR2 is SYDVKM. The CDR3 has 11 amino acids. This chain's CDR3 is CASSLWPEAFF. CDR3 bases: TGTGCCAGCAGTTTATGGCCTGAAGCTTTCTTT.

This clonotype turned up a few times. The CDR3 is CASSQDRHYPGGLFF. CDR3 coding DNA: TGTGCCAGCAGCCAGGACAGACATTATCCGGGAGGGTTGTTCTTC. The chain has TRBV14 and TRBJ2-1; TRBD2 aligns across 8 bases. The CDR3 is made up of 15 amino acids. Germline CDR1 is SGHDN and CDR2 is FVKESK. Germline trimming cut 3 bases from V and 15 bases from J; bases unmatched to any gene: 16. The complete variable domain, with remaining parts taken from reference TRBV14 and TRBJ2-1, reads EAGVTQFPSHSVIEKGQTVTLRCDPISGHDNLYWYRRVMGKEIKFLLHFVKESKQDESGMPNNRFLAERTGGTYSTLKVQPAELEDSGVYFCASSQDRHYPGGLFFGPGTRLTVL.

As DNA, the CDR3 is TGTGCCAGCGGGACAGGGCATCAGCCCCAGCATTTT. Translation: CASGTGHQPQHF. The chain links TRBV27 to TRBJ1-5, with TRBD1 identical over 9 bases. CDR3 length: 12 residues. Unmatched junction bases numbered 1, after V lost 8 bases and J lost 5 bases. Germline-derived CDR1 and CDR2 are MNHEY and SMNVEV (reference sequence).

This chain uses TRBV29-1 with TRBJ2-3, with TRBD2 as a possible D gene (6 bases). The CDR3 contains 15 residues. CDR1 and CDR2 (germline): SQVTM, ANQGSEA. Trimming pared 6 bases from V and 1 base from J, leaving 17 bases between. CDR3 residues: CSVSRAGQGTDTQYF. The DNA for the CDR3 is TGCAGCGTCTCCAGGGCGGGGCAAGGCACAGATACGCAGTATTTT.

This chain connects TRBV3-1 to TRBJ2-1; D is unclear. The V end was cut by 2 bases, the J end by 6 bases, with 8 bases between. Germline values: CDR1 LGHDT, CDR2 YNNKEL (reference sequence). The CDR3 has 13 amino acids. CDR3 coding DNA: TGTGCCAGCAGCCAAACCAGCGCCAATGAGCAGTTCTTC. Translation gives CASSQTSANEQFF.

This clonotype showed up just a few times. The V gene is TRBV5-1, the J gene TRBJ2-3; D remains unclear. This CDR3 comprises 16 residues. Trimming left V 4 bases short and J 0 bases short, with 15 bases between. CDR1 and CDR2 from the germline V gene are SGHRS and YFSETQ. CDR3 sequence (DNA): TGCGCCAGCAGCACCGCGGCAGTTTCTAGCACAGATACGCAGTATTTT. Amino acids: CASSTAAVSSTDTQYF. The variable domain in full, completed from reference TRBV5-1 and TRBJ2-3, reads KAGVTQTPRYLIKTRGQQVTLSCSPISGHRSVSWYQQTPGQGLQFLFEYFSETQRNKGNFPGRFSGRQFSNSRSEMNVSTLELGDSALYLCASSTAAVSSTDTQYFGPGTRLTVL.

In this sample, this clonotype turned up many times. CDR3 sequence reads: CASSFSGSPVYEQYF. CDR3 nucleotides: TGTGCCAGCAGCTTTAGCGGGAGCCCGGTGTACGAGCAGTACTTC. The chain carries TRBV7-3 and TRBJ2-7; 9 bases are a match to TRBD2. CDR3 length: 15 residues. V lost 3 bases and J lost 4; bases outside the gene matches: 7. Germline V lookup: CDR1 SGHTA, CDR2 FQGTGA.

This clonotype was counted many times. The V call is TRBV29-1, the J call TRBJ2-5, with a tentative D call TRBD2 (6 bases). In germline, CDR1 is SQVTM, CDR2 ANQGSEA. This CDR3 has 12 residues. Between the trimmed V and J ends, which lost 6 bases and 1 base, there was a span of 9 bases. DNA of the CDR3: TGCAGCGTCCGGGGGATCCAAGAGACCCAGTACTTC. The encoded protein is CSVRGIQETQYF.

The genes are TRBV29-1 and TRBJ1-1; a possible D gene is TRBD1 (5 bases). Per the germline V gene, CDR1 is SQVTM and CDR2 is ANQGSEA. V was shortened by 3 bases and J by 3 bases, with 11 bases between the two germline ends. The CDR3 runs 13 residues. The chain's CDR3 is CSVDQGGHTEAFF. DNA for the CDR3: TGCAGCGTTGACCAGGGCGGCCACACTGAAGCTTTCTTT.

This chain uses TRBV20-1 with TRBJ2-1; TRBD2 agrees at 9 bases. The junction had 14 bases not matched to a gene; V was cut back by 5 bases and J by 6 bases. Looked up from germline, CDR1 is DFQATT and CDR2 is SNEGSKA (reference sequence). The CDR3 is 16 residues long. This chain's CDR3 is CSAWRRTSASVNEQFF. CDR3 DNA: TGCAGTGCTTGGAGAAGGACTAGCGCTTCAGTCAATGAGCAGTTCTTC.

V gene TRBV2 combines with J gene TRBJ1-5, with 9 positions matching TRBD1. Per germline, CDR1 SNHLY and CDR2 FYNNEI. CDR3 length equals 17 residues. J gave up 1 base and V 8 bases, and 12 bases lay outside the gene matches. The DNA for the CDR3 is TGTGCCAGCGGTATTTGGACAGGGGCGCGGAGCAATCAGCCCCAGCATTTT. This encodes CASGIWTGARSNQPQHF.

This chain uses TRBV28 with TRBJ2-3; D uncertain. Trimming took off 5 bases at V and 5 bases at J, with 20 bases between the two ends. The CDR3 extends over 16 amino acids. The V gene's germline CDR1 is MDHEN and CDR2 SYDVKM. In nucleotides, the CDR3 is TGTGCCAGCAGTACGTACTCCCGGGCTACGGGAGATACGCAGTATTTT. Amino acids: CASSTYSRATGDTQYF.

The chain is built from TRBV15 and TRBJ2-1; D gene uncertain. The CDR3 runs 14 residues. The V and J ends lost 1 base and 4 bases respectively, with 8 bases between them. CDR1 and CDR2 from the germline V gene are LNHNV and YYDKDF (reference sequence). The CDR3 spells CATSRGLMYNEQFF. The CDR3 nucleotides are TGTGCCACCAGCAGAGGACTGATGTACAATGAGCAGTTCTTC.

This clonotype was found a few times. The chain carries TRBV20-1 and TRBJ1-1, with a possible D match to TRBD1 (6 bases). The CDR3 totals 16 residues. Trimming removed 0 bases from V and 0 bases from J, with 14 bases in between. CDR1 and CDR2 from the germline V gene are DFQATT and SNEGSKA (reference sequence). As DNA, the CDR3 is TGCAGTGCTAGAGACACAGGGATGGACATGAACACTGAAGCTTTCTTT. Residues: CSARDTGMDMNTEAFF.

The genes are TRBV5-1 and TRBJ2-7; 10 bases fit TRBD2. V shed 5 bases and J 5 bases; nucleotides not matched to a gene: 7. The CDR3 is 14 amino acids. Germline V gives CDR1 SGHRS, CDR2 YFSETQ. CDR3 in amino acids: CASRTGLAVNEQYF. The CDR3 DNA follows: TGCGCCAGCAGGACTGGACTAGCGGTCAACGAGCAGTACTTC. The whole variable domain, filled in from reference TRBV5-1 and TRBJ2-7, reads KAGVTQTPRYLIKTRGQQVTLSCSPISGHRSVSWYQQTPGQGLQFLFEYFSETQRNKGNFPGRFSGRQFSNSRSEMNVSTLELGDSALYLCASRTGLAVNEQYFGPGTRLTVT.

This clonotype was counted between two and nine times. V is TRBV7-6 and J is TRBJ2-3, with 14 bases lining up with TRBD2. Germline CDR1 is SGHVS and CDR2 is FNYEAQ. J was trimmed by 7 bases and V by 5 bases; bases with no gene match: 11. The CDR3 is 17 residues long. CDR3 in DNA: TGTGCCAGCAGCCTCACTTCGACTAGCGGGAGGGGATATACGCAGTATTTT. This sequence encodes CASSLTSTSGRGYTQYF.